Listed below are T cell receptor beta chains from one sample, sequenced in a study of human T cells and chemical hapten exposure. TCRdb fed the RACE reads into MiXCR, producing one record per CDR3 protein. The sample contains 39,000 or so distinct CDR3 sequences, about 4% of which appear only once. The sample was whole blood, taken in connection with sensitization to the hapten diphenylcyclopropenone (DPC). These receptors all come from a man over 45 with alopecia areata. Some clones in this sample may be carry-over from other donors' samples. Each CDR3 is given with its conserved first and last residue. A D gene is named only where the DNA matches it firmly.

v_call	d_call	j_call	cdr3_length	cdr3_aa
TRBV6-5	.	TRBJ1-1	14	CASSRQAVGTEAFF
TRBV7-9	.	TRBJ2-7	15	CASSPGAGAYNEQYF
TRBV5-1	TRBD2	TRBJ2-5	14	CASSRVAGEKTQYF
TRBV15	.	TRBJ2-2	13	CATTRPGTGELFF
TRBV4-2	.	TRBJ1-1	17	CASSQDAGRGLNTEAFF
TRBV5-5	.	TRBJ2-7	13	CASSLDFSYEQYF
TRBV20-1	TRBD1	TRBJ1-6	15	CSAREATGANSPLHF
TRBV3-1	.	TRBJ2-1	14	CASSQGTAYNEQFF
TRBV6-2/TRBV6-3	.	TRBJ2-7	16	CASSYSRPRSSYEQYF
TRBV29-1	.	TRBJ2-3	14	CSVEQEHSTDTQYF
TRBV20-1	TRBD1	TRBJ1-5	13	CSAPKGAGKHQHF
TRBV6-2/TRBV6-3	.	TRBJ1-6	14	CASTKGDRNSPLHF
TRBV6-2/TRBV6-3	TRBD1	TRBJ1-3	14	CASSRDRGRDTIYF
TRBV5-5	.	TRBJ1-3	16	CASSSGPTLSGNTIYF
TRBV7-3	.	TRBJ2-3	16	CASSLKGDRSTDTQYF
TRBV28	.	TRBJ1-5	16	CASSLVGAGVGQPQHF
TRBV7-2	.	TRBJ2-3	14	CASSPAVSTDTQYF
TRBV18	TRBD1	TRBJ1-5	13	CASSATGDQPQHF
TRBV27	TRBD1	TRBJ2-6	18	CASSGTGSMASGANVLTF
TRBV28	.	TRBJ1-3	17	CASSSQAAGYSGNTIYF
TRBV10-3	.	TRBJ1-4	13	CAISLGVSEKLFF
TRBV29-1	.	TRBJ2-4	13	CSALTAPKNIQYF
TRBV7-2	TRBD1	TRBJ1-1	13	CASSSTGADVAFF
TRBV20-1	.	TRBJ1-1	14	CSARESTGNTEAFF
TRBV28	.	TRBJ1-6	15	CASSLPGELDSPLHF
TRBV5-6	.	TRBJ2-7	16	CASSLSGTASSYEQYF
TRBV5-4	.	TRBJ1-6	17	CASSFVPGPSYNSPLHF